This TCR beta chain was recovered during a study of blood T cells in healthy people across ages. Study-level results: Older age coincided with a roughly linear decline in TCR beta diversity per million T cells. The authors considered diversity estimates from one million T cells to be underestimates. A greater number of naive CD4+ cells and higher diversity distinguished long-lived donors from aged donors.

Trimming cost V 5 bases and J 1 base; bases outside gene matches: 8. Germline values: CDR1 GTSNPN, CDR2 SVGIG (reference sequence). The CDR3 runs to 15 residues. Every donor gave 7.5 to 10 milliliters of peripheral blood. Of note for this clonotype: Its antigen is unidentified.

The second PCR ran roughly 6 to 12 cycles with a sample-barcoded 5' primer and J-beta primers. TCRdb recomputed calls from the 5' RACE reads with MiXCR, one row per CDR3 protein. The table lists about 900,000 distinct CDR3 sequences, around 48% of them singletons. The specimen sequenced was blood. The source is a man aged 25-45 years in good health. V usage is TRBV30 and J usage is TRBJ2-3; 8 bases are shared with TRBD1. This chain's CDR3 is CAWGTGGRRTDTQYF. The CDR3 bases are TGTGCCTGGGGTACAGGGGGGCGACGCACAGATACGCAGTATTTT.